Following are 27 T cell receptor beta chains from one sample sequenced in a study of T-cell reconstitution after alpha-beta-depleted transplantation in children. TCRbeta library preparation incorporated unique molecular identifiers. In TCRdb, the PCR reads were re-called with MiXCR into one record per CDR3 protein. The sample lists about 980,000 distinct CDR3 sequences, about 30% occurring once. The sequencing used PBMCs, mostly from graft donor cells, collected 360 days after TCRalphabeta/CD19-depleted stem cell transplant. These receptors came from a boy in the first two years of life who had a stem cell transplant for SCID, so the T cells may come from the graft donor.

This chain uses TRBV28 with TRBJ2-1, with D hard to call. This CDR3 has 12 amino acids. CDR1 MDHEN and CDR2 SYDVKM come from the germline V gene. V dropped 3 bases and J dropped 5 bases, with 5 bases sitting between them. The CDR3: CASSFSHNEQFF. The CDR3, as DNA: TGTGCCAGCAGTTTCAGCCACAATGAGCAGTTCTTC. The whole variable domain, remainder taken from reference TRBV28 and TRBJ2-1, is DVKVTQSSRYLVKRTGEKVFLECVQDMDHENMFWYRQDPGLGLRLIYFSYDVKMKEKGDIPEGYSVSREKKERFSLILESASTNQTSMYLCASSFSHNEQFFGPGTRLTVL.

The chain combines TRBV2 with TRBJ2-3; no definite D call. Germline loops: CDR1 SNHLY, CDR2 FYNNEI. The CDR3 loop spans 15 amino acids. The V end was cut by 9 bases, the J end by 0 bases, with 16 bases between. In DNA form, the CDR3 reads TGTGCCAGTAAGAACGGTGGGCCTAGCACAGATACGCAGTATTTT. This encodes CASKNGGPSTDTQYF.

The gene calls are TRBV11-3 and TRBJ2-2; D remains unclear. V lost 5 bases to trimming and J lost 4 bases, with 11 bases between them. The CDR3 extends over 14 amino acids. CDR1 and CDR2 from the germline V gene are SGHNT and YENEEA. CDR3 protein: CASSPRPVTGELFF. DNA of the CDR3: TGTGCCAGCAGCCCCCGACCCGTCACCGGGGAGCTGTTTTTT.

V usage is TRBV12-3 or TRBV12-4 and J usage is TRBJ2-3; D remains ambiguous. V was cut by 6 bases and J by 5 bases, with 9 bases left in between. This CDR3 comprises 12 residues. The CDR3 coding sequence is TGTGCCAGCAGAAAAGAGGTAGATACGCAGTATTTT. Translated: CASRKEVDTQYF.

The J gene is TRBJ2-3, the V gene TRBV5-1; 9 nucleotides match TRBD2. The trim removed 2 bases at V and 5 bases at J, leaving 12 bases unmatched. This CDR3 is 17 amino acids long. CDR1 and CDR2 (germline): SGHRS, YFSETQ. The CDR3 region is CASSFRQGAAGGDTQYF. The CDR3 DNA reads as TGCGCCAGCAGCTTCCGACAGGGAGCAGCGGGGGGAGATACGCAGTATTTT.

The chain recombines TRBV12-3 or TRBV12-4 with TRBJ2-2; D call uncertain. The CDR3 spans 15 residues. Trimming pared 3 bases from V and 4 bases from J, leaving 12 bases between. The CDR3 region is CASSFGPAITGELFF. The CDR3 nucleotides read TGTGCCAGCAGTTTCGGGCCCGCTATCACCGGGGAGCTGTTTTTT.

The V gene is TRBV7-9, the J gene TRBJ2-1; D is possibly TRBD2 (6 bases). Trimming removed 5 bases from V and 8 bases from J, with 19 bases in between. This CDR3 spans 15 amino acids. Germline CDR1 is SEHNR and CDR2 is FQNEAQ (reference sequence). The CDR3, as DNA: TGTGCCAGCAGCCCAGGGACGGGGGTCGCTGATGAGCAGTTCTTC. Residues: CASSPGTGVADEQFF.

CDR3 in DNA: TGTGCCAGCAGCTTCGGCGGAGTGTCACCCCTCCACTTT. Translation gives CASSFGGVSPLHF. This rearrangement joins TRBV7-9 to TRBJ1-6; D unclear. There are 13 residues in the CDR3. CDR1 and CDR2 (germline): SEHNR, FQNEAQ (reference sequence). Between the trimmed V and J ends, which lost 3 bases and 10 bases, there was a span of 10 bases.

This clonotype was seen a handful of times. The J gene is TRBJ2-1, the V gene TRBV7-9; D remains unclear. This CDR3 is 15 amino acids long. V shed 7 bases and J shed 9 bases, with 22 bases lying between them. The germline gives CDR1 SEHNR, CDR2 FQNEAQ (reference sequence). As DNA, the CDR3 is TGTGCCAGCACCTTCGCGGTTCCCAGAGAGAGTGAGCAGTTCTTC. Translation gives CASTFAVPRESEQFF.

This rearrangement joins TRBV20-1 to TRBJ2-5; D may be TRBD1 or TRBD2 (7 bases each). The CDR3 extends over 15 amino acids. The V gene's germline CDR1 is DFQATT and CDR2 SNEGSKA (reference sequence). The V gene lost 6 bases and the J gene lost 3 bases, with 20 bases spanning the gap. In nucleotides, the CDR3 is TGCAGTGCCGAGGGGGAGGGGGCGAGGGAAGAGACCCAGTACTTC. Protein sequence: CSAEGEGAREETQYF.

The J gene is TRBJ1-1, the V gene TRBV5-1; possible D gene TRBD1, 6 bases. V lost 7 bases to trimming and J lost 3 bases, with 13 bases between them. CDR1 and CDR2 (germline): SGHRS, YFSETQ. The CDR3 sequence is 13 residues long. The CDR3 DNA follows: TGCGCCAGCGGGGGCCTGGGGGACACTGAAGCTTTCTTT. This translates into CASGGLGDTEAFF.

This clonotype was counted between two and nine times. The rearrangement joins TRBV9 to TRBJ2-7; unclear D gene. The germline CDR1 and CDR2 sequences are SGDLS and YYNGEE. The V end lost 5 bases, the J end lost 4 bases, and 16 bases lay between the germline ends. This CDR3 has 14 amino acids. The CDR3 DNA reads TGTGCCAGCAGTACTGACCCCAACTTTTACGAGCAGTACTTC. Its protein is CASSTDPNFYEQYF. Combining the CDR3 with reference TRBV9 and TRBJ2-7 gives the whole variable domain DSGVTQTPKHLITATGQRVTLRCSPRSGDLSVYWYQQSLDQGLQFLIQYYNGEERAKGNILERFSAQQFPDLHSELNLSSLELGDSALYFCASSTDPNFYEQYFGPGTRLTVT.

This clonotype occurred many times. Here the CDR3 DNA reads TGCGCCAGCAGCTTGTTTCCAGGGTTTAATGAGCAGTTCTTC. This sequence encodes CASSLFPGFNEQFF. This chain connects TRBV5-1 to TRBJ2-1, with D maybe TRBD1 (5 bases). The CDR3 has 14 amino acids. Germline V gene data show CDR1 as SGHRS and CDR2 as YFSETQ. The ends were cut back, 1 base at V and 7 bases at J, with 12 bases in the middle.

This chain connects TRBV5-1 to TRBJ2-5; TRBD1 agrees at 8 bases. There are 13 residues in the CDR3. Germline trimming cut 7 bases from V and 5 bases from J; bases unmatched to any gene: 7. In germline, CDR1 is SGHRS, CDR2 YFSETQ. The CDR3 coding sequence is TGCGCCAGCTTCGGACAGGGAACGGAGACCCAGTACTTC. Amino acid sequence: CASFGQGTETQYF. The full variable domain, with the rest looked up from reference TRBV5-1 and TRBJ2-5, is KAGVTQTPRYLIKTRGQQVTLSCSPISGHRSVSWYQQTPGQGLQFLFEYFSETQRNKGNFPGRFSGRQFSNSRSEMNVSTLELGDSALYLCASFGQGTETQYFGPGTRLLVL.

The DNA for the CDR3 is TGCGCCAGCAGCTTGTCGACATCGCAAAAACTGTTTTTT. It is translated as CASSLSTSQKLFF. This chain connects TRBV5-1 to TRBJ1-4, with D hard to call. Germline CDR1 is SGHRS and CDR2 is YFSETQ. Trimming took off 1 base at V and 9 bases at J, with 10 bases between the two ends. The CDR3 is 13 amino acids.

The chain employs TRBV5-1 and TRBJ2-7, with 8 positions matching TRBD1. CDR1 is SGHRS and CDR2 is YFSETQ in the germline V gene. The CDR3 spans 14 residues. J was trimmed by 3 bases and V by 3 bases; bases with no gene match: 5. The CDR3 nucleotides read TGCGCCAGCAGCTCACAGGGGGGATACTACGAGCAGTACTTC. Encoded protein: CASSSQGGYYEQYF.

The chain recombines TRBV29-1 with TRBJ1-2, with D possibly being TRBD1 (5 bases). Germline V gives CDR1 SQVTM, CDR2 ANQGSEA. The CDR3 contains 14 residues. Trimming took off 0 bases at V and 5 bases at J, with 13 bases between the two ends. The CDR3 DNA reads TGCAGCGTTGAAGATGGGAGGGGTGAGTATGGCTACACCTTC. Translated, it gives CSVEDGRGEYGYTF.

There are a few counts of this clonotype. This sequence joins TRBV7-2 and TRBJ1-4, with no clear D. This CDR3 is built from 14 residues. Germline CDR1 SGHTA, CDR2 FQGNSA. V lost 2 bases, J lost 7 bases, and 11 bases lay in between. CDR3 residues: CASSLRIGSEKLFF. The CDR3 DNA follows: TGTGCCAGCAGCTTACGGATAGGTAGTGAAAAACTGTTTTTT.

V is TRBV3-1 and J is TRBJ2-5; no clear D gene. CDR3 size: 13 residues. The V and J ends lost 0 bases and 6 bases respectively, with 8 bases between them. Germline V lookup: CDR1 LGHDT, CDR2 YNNKEL (reference sequence). CDR3 residues: CASSQDITKTQYF. The CDR3 DNA follows: TGTGCCAGCAGCCAAGATATAACGAAGACCCAGTACTTC.

The V call is TRBV28, the J call TRBJ2-2; D uncertain. The CDR3 length is 12 residues. From germline, CDR1 is MDHEN and CDR2 SYDVKM. Trimming removed 5 bases from V and 10 bases from J, with 11 bases in between. CDR3 amino acids: CASSLSPPELFF. DNA of the CDR3: TGTGCCAGCAGTCTTTCACCCCCGGAGCTGTTTTTT.

This clonotype showed up just once. Sequence at one end of the junction differs from germline and may be a read error. This rearrangement joins TRBV24-1 to TRBJ1-1, with D possibly TRBD1 on 5 matching bases. Germline CDR1 is KGHDR and CDR2 is SFDVKD. CDR3 length: 18 amino acids. The CDR3 loop reads CATSDLPTPGDGNSEAFF. CDR3 DNA: TGTGCCACCAGTGATTTGCCAACCCCGGGGGATGGGAACTCTGAAGCTTTCTTT.

V gene TRBV20-1 combines with J gene TRBJ1-5, with 7 bases fitting TRBD1. CDR1 is DFQATT and CDR2 is SNEGSKA in the germline V gene (reference sequence). The CDR3 is 12 residues long. The CDR3 region is CSLGGINQPQHF. For the CDR3, the DNA is TGCAGCCTAGGGGGCATTAATCAGCCCCAGCATTTT.

This clonotype showed up just a few times. The chain uses TRBV5-4 and TRBJ2-3; 7 nucleotides agree with TRBD2. CDR3 length equals 15 residues. V dropped 6 bases and J dropped 6; count of bases not matched to a gene: 13. Germline V CDR1 and CDR2: SGHNT, YYREEE (reference sequence). The CDR3 is CASTPGGPRSDTQYF. The CDR3 DNA reads TGTGCCAGCACCCCGGGGGGACCACGCAGCGATACGCAGTATTTT.

Only a few counts were recorded for this clonotype. The rearrangement links TRBV4-3 to TRBJ2-1; D may be TRBD2 (5 bases). This CDR3 comprises 15 residues. Trimming removed 3 bases at V and 5 bases at J, with 14 bases between. Germline V gives CDR1 LGHNA, CDR2 YSLEER. CDR3 nucleotide sequence: TGCGCCAGCAGCCACGAAGGGATCGGGGACAATGAGCAGTTCTTC. This gives the protein CASSHEGIGDNEQFF.

In its sample, this clonotype was seen many times. This sequence joins TRBV24-1 and TRBJ2-3; either TRBD1 or TRBD2 may fit D (5 bases each). V was trimmed by 5 bases and J by 0 bases, leaving 14 bases between them. This CDR3 has 16 residues. Germline CDR1 KGHDR, CDR2 SFDVKD. In DNA, the CDR3 is TGTGCCACCAGTGGGGGACCAGGCAAAAGCACAGATACGCAGTATTTT. This translates into CATSGGPGKSTDTQYF.

The chain carries TRBV9 and TRBJ2-3; D might be TRBD2 (6 bases). The CDR3 is 17 amino acids. The germline CDR1 and CDR2 sequences are SGDLS and YYNGEE. Deletions cut 6 bases from V and 4 bases from J, with 24 bases between. CDR3: CASTHTWGEDKSDTQYF. Written as DNA, the CDR3 is TGTGCCAGCACCCATACTTGGGGGGAAGATAAATCAGATACGCAGTATTTT.

V and J are TRBV5-1 and TRBJ2-1; 7 bases line up with TRBD1. Losses at the gene ends were 2 bases for V and 5 bases for J; bases not matched to a gene: 7. Germline V gene sequence: CDR1 SGHRS, CDR2 YFSETQ. The CDR3 is 15 residues long. CDR3: CASSFRTGANNEQFF. The DNA of the CDR3 is TGCGCCAGCAGCTTTAGGACAGGTGCTAACAATGAGCAGTTCTTC.